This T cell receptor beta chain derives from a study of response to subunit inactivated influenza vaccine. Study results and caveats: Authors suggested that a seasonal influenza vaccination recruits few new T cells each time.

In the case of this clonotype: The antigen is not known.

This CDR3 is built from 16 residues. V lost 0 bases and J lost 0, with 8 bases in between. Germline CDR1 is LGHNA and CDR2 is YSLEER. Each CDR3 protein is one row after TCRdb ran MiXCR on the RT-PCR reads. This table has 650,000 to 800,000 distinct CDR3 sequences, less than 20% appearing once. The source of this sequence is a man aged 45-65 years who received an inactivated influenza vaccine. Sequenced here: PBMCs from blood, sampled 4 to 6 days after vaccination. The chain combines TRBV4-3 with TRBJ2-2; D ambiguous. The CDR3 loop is CASSQDILTNTGELFF. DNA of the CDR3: TGCGCCAGCAGCCAAGATATCCTAACGAACACCGGGGAGCTGTTTTTT.